Following are 2 T cell receptor beta chains from one sample sequenced in a study of cytomegalovirus exposure and HLA in healthy donors. PCR amplification relied on 60 Vbeta primers (plus 13 Jbeta primers). This table comes from immunoSEQ multiplex PCR, and its TCRdb copy is limited to in-frame clones, with some not included. The sample has about 150,000 clones, roughly 81% seen once. Sequencing was performed on PBMCs. Every receptor here comes from a woman between 18 and 29 years old in good health and CMV-seronegative.

Only one count was recorded for this clone. This chain joins TRBV2 and TRBJ1-5, with TRBD1 identical over 9 bases. The V segment lost 6 bases and the J segment 1 base; nucleotides outside the gene matches: 10. The CDR3 extends over 17 amino acids. Germline V gene lookup returns CDR1 SNHLY and CDR2 FYNNEI. The CDR3 loop is CASRESYRGLSNQPQHF. In nucleotides, the CDR3 is TGTGCCAGCAGGGAATCTTACAGGGGGCTAAGCAATCAGCCCCAGCATTTT.

The chain carries TRBV1 and TRBJ2-7; the D call TRBD2 from the table was never checked on the DNA. TRBV1 represents a pseudogene. The CDR3 is made up of 16 amino acids. CDR3 sequence: CTSSYSVPISGYEQYF. The DNA of the CDR3 is TGCACCAGCAGCTATTCCGTGCCTATTAGCGGCTACGAGCAGTACTTC.